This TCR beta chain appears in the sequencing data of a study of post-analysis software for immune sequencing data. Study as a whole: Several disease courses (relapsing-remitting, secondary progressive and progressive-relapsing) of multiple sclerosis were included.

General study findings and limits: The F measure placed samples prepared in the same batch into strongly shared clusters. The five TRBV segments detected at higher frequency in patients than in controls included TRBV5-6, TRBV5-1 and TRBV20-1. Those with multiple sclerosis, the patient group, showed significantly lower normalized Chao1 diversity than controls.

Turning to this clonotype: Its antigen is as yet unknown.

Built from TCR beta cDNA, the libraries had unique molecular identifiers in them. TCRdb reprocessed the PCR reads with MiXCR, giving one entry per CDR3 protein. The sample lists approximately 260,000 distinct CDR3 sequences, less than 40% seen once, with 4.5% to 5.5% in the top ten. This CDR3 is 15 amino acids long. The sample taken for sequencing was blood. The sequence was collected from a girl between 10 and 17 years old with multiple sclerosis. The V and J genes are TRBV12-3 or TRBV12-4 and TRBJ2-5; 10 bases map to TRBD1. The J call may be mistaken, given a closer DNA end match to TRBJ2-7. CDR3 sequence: CASSSLGTGVYEQYF. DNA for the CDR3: TGTGCCAGCAGCTCCCTGGGGACAGGGGTCTACGAGCAGTACTTC.